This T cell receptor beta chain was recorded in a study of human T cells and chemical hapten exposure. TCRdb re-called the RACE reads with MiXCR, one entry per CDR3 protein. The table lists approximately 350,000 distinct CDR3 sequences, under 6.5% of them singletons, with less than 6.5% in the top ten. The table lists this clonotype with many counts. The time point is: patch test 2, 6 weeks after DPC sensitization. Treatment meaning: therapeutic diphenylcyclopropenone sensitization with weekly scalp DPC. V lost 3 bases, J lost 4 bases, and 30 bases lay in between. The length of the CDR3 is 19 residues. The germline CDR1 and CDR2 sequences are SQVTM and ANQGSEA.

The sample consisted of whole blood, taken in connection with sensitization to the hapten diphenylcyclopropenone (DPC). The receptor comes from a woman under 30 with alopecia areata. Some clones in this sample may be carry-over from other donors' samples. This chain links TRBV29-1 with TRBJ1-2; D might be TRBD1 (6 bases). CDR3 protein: CSVDAEDSPGTLYLYGYTF. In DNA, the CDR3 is TGCAGCGTTGATGCGGAGGACAGCCCCGGGACCCTGTACCTCTATGGCTACACCTTC.